This T cell receptor (beta chain) was identified during a study of blood T cells in healthy people across ages (dated by TCRdb to the mid-2010s). Regarding the research as a whole: In model experiments, roughly one uniquely barcoded TCR beta cDNA molecule per two T cells was captured by template switching. To track age-related changes in TCR beta repertoire diversity, the study relied on deep sequencing normalized with unique cDNA molecular identifiers. The donors were divided into four age groups: young (average approximately 17 years), middle-aged (approximately 39), aged (62) and long-lived (82). To avoid experimental bias, donors of different ages were spread randomly across the sequencing lanes. The study analyzed two additional independent replicas of 1 million unique cDNA reads from the same blood draw for two donors, one aged 18 to 30 and one aged 80 or older. Study-level results and caveats: Observed TCR beta diversity per million T cells fell roughly linearly with age, and a significant reduction was already apparent by age roughly 41. The long-lived group showed more naive CD4+ T cells, fewer expanded clones and increased TCR diversity than the aged group, suggesting age selection. Because donor CMV infection status was unknown, age-related changes in expanded clonotypes were potentially confounded. Estimates of total diversity based on one million sequenced T cells were regarded as lower bounds and as underestimates. Since profiling was done on bulk unsorted PBMCs, naive and antigen-experienced compartments could not be conclusively compared. The percentage of naive T cells measured by flow cytometry correlated strongly with observed TCR beta diversity.

Libraries were built with 5' RACE. This sample was sequenced with an Illumina HiSeq 2500. A second PCR of about 7 to 12 cycles was run with a J-beta primer mix and a sample-barcoded 5' primer. A template-switch 5' adaptor carrying 12 random nucleotides introduced a unique molecular identifier onto each TCR beta cDNA molecule. At least 2.5 million CDR3-containing paired-end reads were obtained from each sample. First-strand cDNA was synthesized from all RNA with the Mint cDNA synthesis kit, primed by a TRBC-specific oligonucleotide. All cDNA was treated with uracil-DNA glycosylase and then went through a first 18-cycle PCR with the universal primers M1SS and BC2_uni_R. The authors processed their data as follows. Normalization of each sample was performed by random selection of 1 million high-quality reads, each carrying a distinct molecular identifier. Instead of being binned into consensus sequences, reads that shared molecular identifiers were thrown out. MiTCR, set to a Q25 quality threshold and the strictest error-elimination algorithm, was used for CDR3 identification, clonotype clustering and error correction. A nonparametric unseen species model with Euler transformation was used to estimate lower-bound total TCR beta diversity. The public reads were reprocessed in TCRdb via fastp at Q25 and MiXCR, keeping in-frame beta chains. Identical CDR3 proteins give one entry, which carries the most common genes and DNA. The V and J calls shown here were made by TCRdb, not taken from the authors' results. The sample profile shows 1.2 million to 1.5 million distinct CDR3 sequences; roughly 45% of them were found once. Of the sample, 7.9% is held by the ten largest clones.

Systemically healthy Caucasian individuals from Russia, 35 to 50 in total and aged about 6 to 100 years, were included as donors. Each donor gave about 9.7 milliliters of peripheral blood, drawn into EDTA-treated Vacutainer tubes. PBMCs were isolated by Ficoll-Paque density-gradient centrifugation, with at least 7 million obtained per sample. Total RNA was extracted from PBMCs with Trizol reagent, with at least 6 micrograms obtained per sample. Naive CD45RAhigh/CD27high T cell percentages were measured by flow cytometry on a PBMC aliquot from every donor. The germline V gene provides CDR1 SQVTM and CDR2 ANQGSEA. Counted from cysteine to phenylalanine, this CDR3 has 15 amino acids. The retained sequence is limited to the CDR3, 45 bases, with the frame set at the first base. A remark on this clonotype: Its specific antigen is unknown. At one end, the junction sequence differs from germline, possibly due to a read error.

The sample consisted of blood. The chain is encoded by TRBV29-1 joined to TRBJ2-3, with 10 bases in between that match TRBD2. The clonotype originates from a woman between 18 and 30 years old in good health. The DNA sequence is TGCAGCGTGGGGTCACTAGCGGGACGCACAGAGACGCAGTATTTT. It is translated as CSVGSLAGRTETQYF.